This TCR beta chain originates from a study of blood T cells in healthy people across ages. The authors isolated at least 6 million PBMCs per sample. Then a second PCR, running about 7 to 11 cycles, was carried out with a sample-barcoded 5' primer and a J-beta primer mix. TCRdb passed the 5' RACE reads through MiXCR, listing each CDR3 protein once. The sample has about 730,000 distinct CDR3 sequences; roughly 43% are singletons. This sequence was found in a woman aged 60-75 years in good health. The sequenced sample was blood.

CDR3 amino acids: CASSPTYGGRESYEQYF. The CDR3 DNA follows: TGTGCCAGCAGTCCGACCTACGGGGGGCGAGAGTCCTACGAGCAGTACTTC. This chain links TRBV6-1 with TRBJ2-7; D may be TRBD2 (7 bases). Between the trimmed V and J ends, which lost 5 bases and 1 base, there was a span of 21 bases. The germline V gene encodes CDR1 MNHNS and CDR2 SASEGT. The CDR3 runs to 17 residues.